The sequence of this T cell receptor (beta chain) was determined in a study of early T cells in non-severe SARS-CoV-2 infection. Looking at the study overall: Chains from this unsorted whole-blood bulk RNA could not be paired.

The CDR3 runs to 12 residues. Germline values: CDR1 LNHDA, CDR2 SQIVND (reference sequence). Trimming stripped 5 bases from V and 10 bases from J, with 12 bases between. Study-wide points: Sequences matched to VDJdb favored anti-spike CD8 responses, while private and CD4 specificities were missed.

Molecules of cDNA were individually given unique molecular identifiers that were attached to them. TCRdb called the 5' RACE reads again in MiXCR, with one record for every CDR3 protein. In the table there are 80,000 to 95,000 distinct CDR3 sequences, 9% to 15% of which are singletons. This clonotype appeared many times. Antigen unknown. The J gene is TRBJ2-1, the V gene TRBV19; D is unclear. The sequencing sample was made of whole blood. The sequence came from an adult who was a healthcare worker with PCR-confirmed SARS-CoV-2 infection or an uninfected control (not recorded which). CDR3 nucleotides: TGTGCCAGTAGTTCTCAGACTGGAGAGCAGTTCTTC. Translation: CASSSQTGEQFF.